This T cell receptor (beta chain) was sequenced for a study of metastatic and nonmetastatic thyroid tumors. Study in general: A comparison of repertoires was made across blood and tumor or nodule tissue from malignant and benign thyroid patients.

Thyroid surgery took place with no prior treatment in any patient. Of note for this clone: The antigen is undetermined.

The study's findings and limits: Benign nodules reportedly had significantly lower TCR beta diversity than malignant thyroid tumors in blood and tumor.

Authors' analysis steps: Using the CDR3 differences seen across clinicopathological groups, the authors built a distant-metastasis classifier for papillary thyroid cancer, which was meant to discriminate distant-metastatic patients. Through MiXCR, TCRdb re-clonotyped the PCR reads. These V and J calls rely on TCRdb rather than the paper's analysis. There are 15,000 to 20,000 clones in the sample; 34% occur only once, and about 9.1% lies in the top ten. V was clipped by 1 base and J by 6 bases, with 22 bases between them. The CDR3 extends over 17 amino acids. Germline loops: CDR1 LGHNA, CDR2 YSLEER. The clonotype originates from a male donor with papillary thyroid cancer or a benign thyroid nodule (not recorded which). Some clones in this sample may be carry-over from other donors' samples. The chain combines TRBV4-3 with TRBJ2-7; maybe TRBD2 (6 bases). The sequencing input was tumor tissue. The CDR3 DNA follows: TGCGCCAGCAGCCAAGGCAGGACTATTTCCATCGTAGGCGAGCAGTACTTC. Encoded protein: CASSQGRTISIVGEQYF.